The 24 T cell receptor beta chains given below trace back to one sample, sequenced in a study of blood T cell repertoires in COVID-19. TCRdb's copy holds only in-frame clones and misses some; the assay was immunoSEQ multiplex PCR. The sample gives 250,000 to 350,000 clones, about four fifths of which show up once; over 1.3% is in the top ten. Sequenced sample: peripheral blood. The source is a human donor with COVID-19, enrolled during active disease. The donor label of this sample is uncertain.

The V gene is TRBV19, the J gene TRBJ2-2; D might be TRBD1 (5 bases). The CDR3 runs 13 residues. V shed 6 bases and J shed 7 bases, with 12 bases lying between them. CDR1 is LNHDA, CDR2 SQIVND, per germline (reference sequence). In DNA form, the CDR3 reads TGTGCCAGTAGGGGGCTGGTCGGCGGGGAGCTGTTTTTT. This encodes CASRGLVGGELFF.

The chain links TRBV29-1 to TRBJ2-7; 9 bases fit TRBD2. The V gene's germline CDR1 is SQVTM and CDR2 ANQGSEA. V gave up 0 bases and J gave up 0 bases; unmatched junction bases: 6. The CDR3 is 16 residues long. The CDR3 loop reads CSVEDRYSGSSYEQYF. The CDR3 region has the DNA TGCAGCGTTGAAGATCGATATAGCGGGAGCTCCTACGAGCAGTACTTC.

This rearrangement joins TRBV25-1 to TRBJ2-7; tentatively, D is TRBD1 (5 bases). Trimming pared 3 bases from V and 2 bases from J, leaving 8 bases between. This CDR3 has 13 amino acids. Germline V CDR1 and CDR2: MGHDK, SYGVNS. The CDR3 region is CASSDRVPYEQYF. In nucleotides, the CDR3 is TGTGCCAGCAGTGACAGGGTCCCCTACGAGCAGTACTTC.

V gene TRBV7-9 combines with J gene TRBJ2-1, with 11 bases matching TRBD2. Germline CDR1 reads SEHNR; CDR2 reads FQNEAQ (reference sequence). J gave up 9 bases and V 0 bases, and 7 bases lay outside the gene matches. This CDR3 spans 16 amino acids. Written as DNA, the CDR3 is TGTGCCAGCAGCTTAGCGCATCCCCTAGCGGGAGGTGAGCAGTTCTTC. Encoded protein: CASSLAHPLAGGEQFF. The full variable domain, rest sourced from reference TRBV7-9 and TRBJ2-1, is DTGVSQNPRHKITKRGQNVTFRCDPISEHNRLYWYRQTLGQGPEFLTYFQNEAQLEKSRLLSDRFSAERPKGSFSTLEIQRTEQGDSAMYLCASSLAHPLAGGEQFFGPGTRLTVL.

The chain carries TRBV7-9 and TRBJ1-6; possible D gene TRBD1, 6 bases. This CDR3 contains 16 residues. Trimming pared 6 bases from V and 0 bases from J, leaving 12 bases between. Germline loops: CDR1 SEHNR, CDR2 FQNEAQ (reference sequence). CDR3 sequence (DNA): TGTGCCAGCAGTTCCAGGGGCATCTCCTATAATTCACCCCTCCACTTT. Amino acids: CASSSRGISYNSPLHF.

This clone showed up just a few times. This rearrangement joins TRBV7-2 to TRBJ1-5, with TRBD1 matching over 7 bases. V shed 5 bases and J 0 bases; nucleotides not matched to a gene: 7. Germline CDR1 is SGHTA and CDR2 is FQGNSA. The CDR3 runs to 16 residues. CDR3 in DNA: TGTGCCAGCAGCCCCGACGGGGACAGTAGCAATCAGCCCCAGCATTTT. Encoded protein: CASSPDGDSSNQPQHF.

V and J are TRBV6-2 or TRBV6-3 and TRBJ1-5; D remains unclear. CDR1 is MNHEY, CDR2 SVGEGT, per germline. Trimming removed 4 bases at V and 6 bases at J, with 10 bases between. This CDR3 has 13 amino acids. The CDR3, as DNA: TGTGCCAGCAGTTCCTCTCCCCGTCAGCCCCAGCATTTT. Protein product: CASSSSPRQPQHF.

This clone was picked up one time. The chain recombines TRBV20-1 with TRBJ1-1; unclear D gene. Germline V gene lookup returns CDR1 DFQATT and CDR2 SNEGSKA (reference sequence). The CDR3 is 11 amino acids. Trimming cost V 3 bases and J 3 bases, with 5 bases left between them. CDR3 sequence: CSASSDTEAFF. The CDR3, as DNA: TGCAGTGCTAGTTCGGACACTGAAGCTTTCTTT.

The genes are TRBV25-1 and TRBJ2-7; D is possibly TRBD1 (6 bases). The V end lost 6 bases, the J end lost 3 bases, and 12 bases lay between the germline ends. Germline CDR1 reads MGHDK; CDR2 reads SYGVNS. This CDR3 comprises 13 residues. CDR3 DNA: TGTGCCAGCAGACAGGGTGGTGACTACGAGCAGTACTTC. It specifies CASRQGGDYEQYF.

The CDR3 reads CSAGQGAETIYF. The CDR3 DNA follows: TGCAGCGCTGGACAGGGGGCTGAGACCATATATTTT. The J gene is TRBJ1-3, the V gene TRBV29-1; 11 bases agree with TRBD1. This CDR3 is built from 12 residues. Per the germline V gene, CDR1 is SQVTM and CDR2 is ANQGSEA. Trimming removed 7 bases from V and 10 bases from J; junction bases left unmatched: 6. The complete variable domain, with remaining parts taken from reference TRBV29-1 and TRBJ1-3, reads SAVISQKPSRDICQRGTSLTIQCQVDSQVTMMFWYRQQPGQSLTLIATANQGSEATYESGFVIDKFPISRPNLTFSTLTVSNMSPEDSSIYLCSAGQGAETIYFGEGSWLTVV.

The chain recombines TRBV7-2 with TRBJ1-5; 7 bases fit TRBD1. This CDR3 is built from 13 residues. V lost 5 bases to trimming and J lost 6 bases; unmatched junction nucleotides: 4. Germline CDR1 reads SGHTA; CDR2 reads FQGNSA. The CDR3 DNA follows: TGTGCCAGCAGCCCCCGGGACAGTCAGCCCCAGCATTTT. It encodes CASSPRDSQPQHF.

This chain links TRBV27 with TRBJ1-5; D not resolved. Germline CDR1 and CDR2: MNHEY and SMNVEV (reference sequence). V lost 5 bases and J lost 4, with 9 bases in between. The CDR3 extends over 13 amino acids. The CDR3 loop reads CASSLLLNQPQHF. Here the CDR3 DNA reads TGTGCCAGCAGTCTCCTCTTAAATCAGCCCCAGCATTTT.

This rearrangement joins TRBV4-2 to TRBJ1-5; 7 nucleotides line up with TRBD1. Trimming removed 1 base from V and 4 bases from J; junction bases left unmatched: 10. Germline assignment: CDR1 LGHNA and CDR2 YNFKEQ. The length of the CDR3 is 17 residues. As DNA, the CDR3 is TGTGCCAGCAGCCAAGGGGGTGGCAGGGGGAAGAATCAGCCCCAGCATTTT. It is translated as CASSQGGGRGKNQPQHF.

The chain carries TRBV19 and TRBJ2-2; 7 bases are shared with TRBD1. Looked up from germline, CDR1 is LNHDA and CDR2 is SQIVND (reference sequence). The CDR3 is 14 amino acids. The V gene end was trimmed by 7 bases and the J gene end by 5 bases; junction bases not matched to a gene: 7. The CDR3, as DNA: TGTGCCAGTACGCGACAGGGAAGTACCGGGGAGCTGTTTTTT. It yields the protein CASTRQGSTGELFF.

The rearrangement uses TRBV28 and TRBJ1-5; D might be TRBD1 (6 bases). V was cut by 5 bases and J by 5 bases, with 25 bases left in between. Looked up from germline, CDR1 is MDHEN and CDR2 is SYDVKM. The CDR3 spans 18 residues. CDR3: CASSPSYSRDIFYQPQHF. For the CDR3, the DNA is TGTGCCAGCAGTCCCTCCTACTCCCGGGACATATTTTATCAGCCCCAGCATTTT.

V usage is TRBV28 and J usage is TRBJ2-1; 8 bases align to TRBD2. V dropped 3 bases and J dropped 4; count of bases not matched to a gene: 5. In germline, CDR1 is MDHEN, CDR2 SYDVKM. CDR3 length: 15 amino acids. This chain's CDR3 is CASSLRIAGYNEQFF. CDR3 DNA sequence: TGTGCCAGCAGTTTGAGAATAGCGGGATACAATGAGCAGTTCTTC.

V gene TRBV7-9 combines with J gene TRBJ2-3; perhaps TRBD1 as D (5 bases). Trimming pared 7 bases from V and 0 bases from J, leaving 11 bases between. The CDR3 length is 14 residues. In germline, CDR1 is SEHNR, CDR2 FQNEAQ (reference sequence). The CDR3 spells CASTFRQSTDTQYF. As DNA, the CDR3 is TGTGCCAGCACCTTCCGACAGAGCACAGATACGCAGTATTTT.

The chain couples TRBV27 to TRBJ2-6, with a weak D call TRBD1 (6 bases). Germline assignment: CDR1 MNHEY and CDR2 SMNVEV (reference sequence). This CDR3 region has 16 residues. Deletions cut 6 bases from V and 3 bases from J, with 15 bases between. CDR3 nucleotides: TGTGCCAGCAGGACCATACACAGGGTTGGGGCCAACGTCCTGACTTTC. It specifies CASRTIHRVGANVLTF.

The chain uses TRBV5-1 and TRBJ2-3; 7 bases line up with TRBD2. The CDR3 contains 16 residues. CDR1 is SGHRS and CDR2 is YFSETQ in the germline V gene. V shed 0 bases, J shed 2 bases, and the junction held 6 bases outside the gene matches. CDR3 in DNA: TGCGCCAGCAGCTTGGCGCTAGCGGAACTCACAGATACGCAGTATTTT. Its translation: CASSLALAELTDTQYF.

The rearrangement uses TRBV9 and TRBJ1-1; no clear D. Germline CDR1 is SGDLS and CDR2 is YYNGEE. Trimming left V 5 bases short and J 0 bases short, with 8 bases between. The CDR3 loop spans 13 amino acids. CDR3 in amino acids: CASSQNLNTEAFF. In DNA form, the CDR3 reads TGTGCCAGCAGTCAAAACTTGAACACTGAAGCTTTCTTT.

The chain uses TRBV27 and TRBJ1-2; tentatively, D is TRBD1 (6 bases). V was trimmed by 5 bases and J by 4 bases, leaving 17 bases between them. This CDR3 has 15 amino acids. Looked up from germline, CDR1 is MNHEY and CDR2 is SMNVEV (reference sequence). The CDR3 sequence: CASSPRRTELYGYTF. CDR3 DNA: TGTGCCAGCAGTCCCCGGAGGACAGAACTCTATGGCTACACCTTC.

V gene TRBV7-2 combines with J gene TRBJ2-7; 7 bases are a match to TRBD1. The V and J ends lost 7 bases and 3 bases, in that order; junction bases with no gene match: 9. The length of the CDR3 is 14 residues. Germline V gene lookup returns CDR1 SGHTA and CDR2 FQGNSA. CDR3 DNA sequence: TGTGCCAGCAATCCCAGCCCAGGGGGCTACGAGCAGTACTTC. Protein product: CASNPSPGGYEQYF.

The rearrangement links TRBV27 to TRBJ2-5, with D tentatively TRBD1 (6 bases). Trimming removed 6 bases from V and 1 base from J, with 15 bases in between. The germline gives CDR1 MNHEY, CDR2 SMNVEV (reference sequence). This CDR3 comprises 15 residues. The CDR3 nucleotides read TGTGCCAGCAGCCGGACCGGGACACCCCAAGAGACCCAGTACTTC. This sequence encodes CASSRTGTPQETQYF.

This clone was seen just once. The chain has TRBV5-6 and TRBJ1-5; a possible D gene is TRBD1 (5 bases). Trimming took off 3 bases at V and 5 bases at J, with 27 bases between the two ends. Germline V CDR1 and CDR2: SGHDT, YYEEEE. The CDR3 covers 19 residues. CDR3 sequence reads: CASSSWWGRDGSLHQPQHF. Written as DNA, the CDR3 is TGTGCCAGCAGCTCTTGGTGGGGGAGGGATGGAAGTCTACATCAGCCCCAGCATTTT.